Listed here are 21 T cell receptor beta chains from one sample, sequenced in a study of T cell responses to AZD1222 COVID-19 vaccine. Some clones are missing from TCRdb's copy, which holds only in-frame ones; the method was immunoSEQ multiplex PCR. In the table there are some 81,000 clones, approximately 90% of which are singletons. The starting material was peripheral blood, obtained 28 days after the second AZD1222 dose. The receptors originated from an adult who received the AZD1222 COVID-19 vaccine.

The V call is TRBV3-1 (or the pseudogene TRBV3-2), the J call TRBJ1-4; 9 bases align to TRBD1. The CDR3 runs 15 residues. After removal of 3 bases from V and 5 bases from J, the junction contained 4 bases not matched to a gene. The germline gives CDR1 LGHDT, CDR2 YNNKEL (reference sequence). CDR3 sequence: CASSQRTGGNEKLFF. The CDR3 DNA sequence: TGTGCCAGCAGCCAGAGAACAGGGGGCAATGAAAAACTGTTTTTT.

The V and J genes are TRBV5-4 and TRBJ1-2; TRBD1 might be the D (5 bases). The V end was cut by 4 bases, the J end by 3 bases, with 16 bases between. Germline values: CDR1 SGHNT, CDR2 YYREEE (reference sequence). This CDR3 has 15 residues. The CDR3 nucleotides are TGTGCCAGCAGCGCGGAGGGCGGGGACTACTATGGCTACACCTTC. It codes for CASSAEGGDYYGYTF.

The gene calls are TRBV18 and TRBJ1-5; no definite D call. There are 14 residues in the CDR3. The germline V gene encodes CDR1 KGHSH and CDR2 LQKENI. The V end lost 2 bases, the J end lost 1 base, and 6 bases lay between the germline ends. This chain's CDR3 is CASSPGESNQPQHF. CDR3 in DNA: TGTGCCAGCTCACCAGGGGAAAGCAATCAGCCCCAGCATTTT.

The chain combines TRBV18 with TRBJ1-1; a possible D gene is TRBD1 (6 bases). Germline CDR1 KGHSH, CDR2 LQKENI. The CDR3 is 18 residues long. The V end was cut by 0 bases, the J end by 2 bases, with 19 bases between. For the CDR3, the DNA is TGTGCCAGCTCACCACCGAGGACAGTGACAATCCTTAACACTGAAGCTTTCTTT. Translating gives CASSPPRTVTILNTEAFF.

The V and J genes are TRBV11-2 and TRBJ1-2, with no clear D. Germline lookup yields CDR1 SGHAT and CDR2 FQNNGV. Trimming removed 1 base at V and 2 bases at J, with 11 bases between. The CDR3 runs 15 residues. The CDR3 region is CASSLAITRNYGYTF. The CDR3 region has the DNA TGTGCCAGCAGCTTAGCCATCACTAGGAACTATGGCTACACCTTC. Filled out from reference TRBV11-2 and TRBJ1-2, the complete variable domain reads EAGVAQSPRYKIIEKRQSVAFWCNPISGHATLYWYQQILGQGPKLLIQFQNNGVVDDSQLPKDRFSAERLKGVDSTLKIQPAKLEDSAVYLCASSLAITRNYGYTFGSGTRLTVV.

CDR3 sequence (DNA): TGCGCCAGCAGTGTACTACCCGACACCGGGGAGCTGTTTTTT. Translation: CASSVLPDTGELFF. The rearrangement uses TRBV10-2 and TRBJ2-2; D gene unclear. CDR3 size: 14 residues. Germline V lookup: CDR1 WSHSY, CDR2 SAAADI. The V end lost 4 bases, the J end lost 3 bases, and 9 bases lay between the germline ends.

The gene calls are TRBV6-1 and TRBJ2-5, with D perhaps TRBD1 or TRBD2 (6 bases each). V was shortened by 2 bases and J by 5 bases, with 18 bases between the two germline ends. Germline V gene data show CDR1 as MNHNS and CDR2 as SASEGT. This CDR3 has 16 amino acids. CDR3 nucleotide sequence: TGTGCCAGCAGTGAACCCGGGACAATTGGGGGGGAGACCCAGTACTTC. Protein sequence: CASSEPGTIGGETQYF.

The chain employs TRBV15 and TRBJ1-5, with D uncertain. This CDR3 contains 12 residues. The germline V and J ends were trimmed by 0 bases and 9 bases, with 6 bases remaining between them. Germline CDR1 and CDR2: LNHNV and YYDKDF (reference sequence). CDR3 sequence (DNA): TGTGCCACCAGCAGAGATAAAGGGCCCCAGCATTTT. It is translated as CATSRDKGPQHF.

The chain carries TRBV29-1 and TRBJ1-2; unclear D gene. V lost 7 bases and J lost 8, with 17 bases in between. Germline-derived CDR1 and CDR2 are SQVTM and ANQGSEA. The CDR3 sequence is 12 residues long. CDR3 residues: CSGQTDPGGYTF. As DNA, the CDR3 is TGCAGCGGCCAGACGGACCCCGGCGGCTACACCTTC.

The chain uses TRBV5-1 and TRBJ1-3, with 7 bases aligning to TRBD1. Germline assignment: CDR1 SGHRS and CDR2 YFSETQ. Trimming removed 5 bases from V and 2 bases from J; junction bases left unmatched: 4. The CDR3 loop spans 14 amino acids. The CDR3 DNA sequence: TGCGCCAGCAGACCCGGGACAGCTGGAAACACCATATATTTT. Translated, it gives CASRPGTAGNTIYF.

This rearrangement joins TRBV6-5 to TRBJ1-2; D is perhaps TRBD1 (6 bases). The V and J ends lost 6 bases and 8 bases respectively, with 16 bases between them. CDR1 MNHEY and CDR2 SVGAGI come from the germline V gene. The CDR3 spans 13 residues. DNA of the CDR3: TGTGCCAGCAGACCCACGGCAGGGGCCGGCTACACCTTC. This codes for CASRPTAGAGYTF.

The J gene is TRBJ1-3, the V gene TRBV7-2; D is possibly TRBD1 (5 bases). The CDR3 covers 16 residues. Between the trimmed V and J ends, which lost 6 bases and 0 bases, there was a span of 15 bases. CDR1 SGHTA and CDR2 FQGNSA come from the germline V gene. In nucleotides, the CDR3 is TGTGCCAGCAGACAGGTTTCTGGTAGCTCTGGAAACACCATATATTTT. Translation gives CASRQVSGSSGNTIYF.

This chain uses TRBV7-9 with TRBJ2-7; D may correspond to TRBD1 or TRBD2 (5 bases each). CDR3 size: 16 residues. The V gene's germline CDR1 is SEHNR and CDR2 FQNEAQ (reference sequence). Trimming shortened V by 1 base and J by 2 bases, and 15 bases separated the two germline ends. The CDR3 here is CASSLGPGPPTYEQYF. The CDR3 bases are TGTGCCAGCAGCTTAGGGCCGGGGCCCCCAACCTACGAGCAGTACTTC.

The chain combines TRBV5-1 with TRBJ2-7; no clear D. Trimming shortened V by 1 base and J by 6 bases, and 8 bases separated the two germline ends. CDR1 is SGHRS and CDR2 is YFSETQ in the germline V gene. CDR3 size: 12 residues. CDR3 amino acids: CASSLFRSEQYF. CDR3 bases: TGCGCCAGCAGCTTGTTTAGGAGCGAGCAGTACTTC.

CDR3 coding DNA: TGTGCCAGTAGGTGGGGGAATCAGCCCCAGCATTTT. Translated, it gives CASRWGNQPQHF. This rearrangement joins TRBV19 to TRBJ1-5; the D gene is possibly TRBD1 (5 bases). The V end lost 6 bases, the J end lost 4 bases, and 7 bases lay between the germline ends. Germline V gene data show CDR1 as LNHDA and CDR2 as SQIVND (reference sequence). This CDR3 is built from 12 residues. Using reference TRBV19 and TRBJ1-5 for the parts outside the CDR3, the full variable domain is DGGITQSPKYLFRKEGQNVTLSCEQNLNHDAMYWYRQDPGQGLRLIYYSQIVNDFQKGDIAEGYSVSREKKESFPLTVTSAQKNPTAFYLCASRWGNQPQHFGDGTRLSIL.

Concerning this clone itself: Given the absence of the conserved phenylalanine or tryptophan at the CDR3 end, a read error is likely. Because the CDR3's place on the DNA is in doubt, the DNA is left out and the CDR3 is given as listed by TCRdb. The J gene is TRBJ2-6, the V gene TRBV27; the table's D call TRBD1 went unverified against the DNA. The CDR3 region is 9 residues in length, termini included. Per the germline V gene, CDR1 is MNHEY and CDR2 is SMNVEV (reference sequence). This CDR3 reads CASSLGAHD.

V is TRBV7-3 and J is TRBJ1-2, with 8 positions matching TRBD1. The junction had 6 bases not matched to a gene; V was cut back by 5 bases and J by 4 bases. The germline V gene has CDR1 SGHTA and CDR2 FQGTGA. The CDR3 runs to 14 residues. CDR3 region: CASSTGTGSYGYTF. The CDR3, as DNA: TGTGCCAGCAGCACTGGGACAGGAAGCTATGGCTACACCTTC.

The chain couples TRBV3-1 (or the pseudogene TRBV3-2) to TRBJ2-1; 15 positions match TRBD2. The CDR3 totals 16 residues. Trimming took 4 bases from V and 4 from J; bases not matched to a gene: 2. CDR1 is LGHDT and CDR2 is YNNKEL in the germline V gene (reference sequence). The CDR3 nucleotides read TGTGCCAGCAGCCTCGGACTAGCGGGGGGGTACAATGAGCAGTTCTTC. It is translated as CASSLGLAGGYNEQFF.

The chain is built from TRBV27 and TRBJ1-2; TRBD1 matches at 8 bases. The CDR3 covers 13 residues. V dropped 5 bases and J dropped 13; count of bases not matched to a gene: 12. Per the germline V gene, CDR1 is MNHEY and CDR2 is SMNVEV (reference sequence). The CDR3 sequence is CASSATDRGSGTF. CDR3 bases: TGTGCCAGCAGTGCAACAGACAGGGGATCCGGCACCTTC.

This sequence joins TRBV7-2 and TRBJ2-7, with unresolved D. The CDR3 contains 12 residues. The V gene's germline CDR1 is SGHTA and CDR2 FQGNSA. The V end lost 5 bases, the J end lost 1 base, and 6 bases lay between the germline ends. The CDR3 DNA follows: TGTGCCAGCAGCCTAAATTCCTACGAGCAGTACTTC. This gives the protein CASSLNSYEQYF.

The rearrangement uses TRBV19 and TRBJ1-6, with D maybe TRBD1 (5 bases). Trimming stripped 5 bases from V and 0 bases from J, with 14 bases between. The CDR3 runs 17 residues. The germline V gene encodes CDR1 LNHDA and CDR2 SQIVND (reference sequence). CDR3 coding DNA: TGTGCCAGTAGTCCAAGCGGGGCCCGCTCCTATAATTCACCCCTCCACTTT. Protein: CASSPSGARSYNSPLHF.